This T cell receptor (beta chain) was sequenced in a study of cytomegalovirus exposure and HLA in healthy donors. Study-level findings and limits: Later analysis associated a missense DCLRE1C variant with TCR beta V- and J-gene trimming.

Germline-derived CDR1 and CDR2 are SGHVS and FNYEAQ. This CDR3 contains 13 residues. The V gene end was trimmed by 6 bases and the J gene end by 5 bases; junction bases not matched to a gene: 4. With respect to this clone: The antigen is undetermined.

The PCR was carried out with 60 Vbeta primers and 13 Jbeta primers. This table comes from immunoSEQ multiplex PCR, and its TCRdb copy is limited to in-frame clones, with some not included. This table holds 150,000 to 200,000 clones, about 87% found once. Sequenced material: PBMCs. V is TRBV7-6 and J is TRBJ2-1, with TRBD1 identical over 7 bases. The origin of this receptor is a woman between 18 and 30 years old in good health and CMV-seronegative. For the CDR3, the DNA is TGTGCCAGCAGTCAGGGGGATGACAATGAGCAGTTCTTC. Its translation is CASSQGDDNEQFF.